Below, 16 T cell receptor beta chains from the same sample are listed, as sequenced in a study of monozygotic twins with inflammatory bowel disease. TCRdb derives one entry per CDR3 protein from the 5' RACE reads, leaving out DNA. The sample table sets out 350,000 to 500,000 distinct CDR3 sequences. Specimen: blood. These receptors came from a human donor with ulcerative colitis or Crohn's disease, or a healthy co-twin of an affected twin (not recorded which).

This rearrangement joins TRBV6-5 to TRBJ2-7; TCRdb's D gene call, TRBD2, goes unchecked for lack of DNA. The length of the CDR3 is 18 residues. Germline V gives CDR1 MNHEY, CDR2 SVGAGI. The chain's CDR3 is CASSYSNRASGTPYEQYF.

The genes are TRBV10-3 and TRBJ2-7; TCRdb's D call, TRBD2, is unchecked because there is no DNA. This CDR3 region has 11 residues. CDR1 is ENHRY, CDR2 SYGVKD, per germline. CDR3 sequence reads: CAIRTSGEQYF.

The chain carries TRBV4-3 and TRBJ1-2. This CDR3 region has 16 residues. Germline V CDR1 and CDR2: LGHNA, YSLEER. The CDR3 loop is CASSQDAQGPARGYTF.

V gene TRBV27 combines with J gene TRBJ2-1; TCRdb's D gene call, TRBD1, goes unchecked for lack of DNA. Per the germline V gene, CDR1 is MNHEY and CDR2 is SMNVEV (reference sequence). This CDR3 contains 12 residues. This CDR3 is CASSQGDYEQFF.

The rearrangement joins TRBV12-3 or TRBV12-4 to TRBJ1-1; TCRdb's D call of TRBD1 is untestable without DNA. This CDR3 comprises 16 residues. CDR3 loop: CASSLGGFRVNTEAFF.

The chain combines TRBV7-2 with TRBJ2-1. There are 14 residues in the CDR3. Looked up from germline, CDR1 is SGHTA and CDR2 is FQGNSA. The CDR3 loop is CASSFDTSYNEQFF.

The chain has TRBV5-1 and TRBJ2-7; with no DNA, the TCRdb D assignment of TRBD1 cannot be verified. The CDR3 totals 15 residues. In germline, CDR1 is SGHRS, CDR2 YFSETQ. CDR3 loop: CASSSLGQEGDEQYF.

The chain employs TRBV29-1 and TRBJ1-1; the D gene TCRdb calls, TRBD1, cannot be checked with no DNA. CDR3 length: 13 amino acids. Germline V gene data show CDR1 as SQVTM and CDR2 as ANQGSEA. The CDR3 loop is CSVMGQPNTEVFF.

The genes are TRBV6-1 and TRBJ2-1; TCRdb lists TRBD1, though no DNA is available to test this call. Germline-derived CDR1 and CDR2 are MNHNS and SASEGT. This CDR3 is built from 12 residues. CDR3 sequence: CASSEMGGEQFF.

The chain couples TRBV10-3 to TRBJ2-3. The CDR3 is 13 residues long. Germline CDR1 reads ENHRY; CDR2 reads SYGVKD. CDR3: CAITETSTDTQYF.

The chain couples TRBV18 to TRBJ1-1; no DNA is available, so the TRBD1 call from TCRdb remains unchecked. There are 13 residues in the CDR3. CDR1 and CDR2 (germline): KGHSH, LQKENI. The CDR3 sequence is CASSPNGGREAFF.

The CDR3 spells CATSSPGRVPRLGEQFF. This chain uses TRBV15 with TRBJ2-1; checking the TCRdb D call of TRBD1 is not possible without DNA. The CDR3 runs 17 residues. Germline V gene sequence: CDR1 LNHNV, CDR2 YYDKDF (reference sequence).

The CDR3 reads CASSPVRTLNYEQYF. The chain couples TRBV6-2 or TRBV6-3 to TRBJ2-7; TCRdb calls TRBD1, which cannot be checked without DNA. The CDR3 runs 15 residues. From germline, CDR1 is MNHEY and CDR2 SVGEGT.

The rearrangement joins TRBV5-1 to TRBJ2-1; there is no DNA to check the TCRdb D call of TRBD2. Germline V gene sequence: CDR1 SGHRS, CDR2 YFSETQ. The CDR3 has 14 amino acids. CDR3 region: CASSLVVEDNEQFF.

J is TRBJ2-5 and V is TRBV20-1; no DNA is available, so the TRBD2 call from TCRdb remains unchecked. The length of the CDR3 is 13 residues. The germline V gene encodes CDR1 DFQATT and CDR2 SNEGSKA (reference sequence). The CDR3 protein is CSARGLAQETQYF.

V usage is TRBV6-5 and J usage is TRBJ2-2. In germline, CDR1 is MNHEY, CDR2 SVGAGI. The CDR3 contains 14 residues. The CDR3 protein is CASSYSRIPEELFF.